Presented here are 32 T cell receptor beta chains from one specimen sequenced in a study of read filtering for tumor transcriptome and immune sequencing. The library was built from 400 ng RNA with molecular barcoded adaptors for alpha/delta and beta/gamma chains. MiXCR was run by TCRdb on the reads, yielding one entry per CDR3 protein. The sample has 85,000 or so distinct CDR3 sequences, around 12% seen once. Sequences were obtained from a population of CD138-negative cells sorted from bone marrow. These receptors originate from a donor aged 40 or over with multiple myeloma.

The sample holds many counts of this clonotype. V is TRBV12-5 and J is TRBJ1-1; D is ambiguous. CDR3 length equals 14 residues. The germline V gene encodes CDR1 LGHNT and CDR2 FRNRAP. Trimming shortened V by 7 bases and J by 7 bases, and 19 bases separated the two germline ends. This CDR3 is CASVQSSLLREAFF. The CDR3 DNA is TGTGCTAGTGTCCAGTCCAGCCTCCTCCGTGAAGCTTTCTTT.

Many counts were recorded for this clonotype. V gene TRBV20-1 combines with J gene TRBJ1-5, with D perhaps TRBD1 (5 bases). V lost 3 bases and J 4 bases, leaving 13 bases between the germline ends. Germline values: CDR1 DFQATT, CDR2 SNEGSKA (reference sequence). This CDR3 has 14 residues. DNA for the CDR3: TGCAGTGCTAGTGAGAACAGGAAGAATCAGCCCCAGCATTTT. Protein: CSASENRKNQPQHF.

This clonotype was detected ten times or more. The CDR3 is CASSQTSSPKQFF. As DNA, the CDR3 is TGTGCCAGCAGCCAAACTAGCTCGCCCAAGCAGTTCTTC. V and J are TRBV11-2 and TRBJ2-1; possibly TRBD2 for D (6 bases). From germline, CDR1 is SGHAT and CDR2 FQNNGV. This CDR3 comprises 13 residues. V lost 5 bases and J lost 11, with 16 bases in between. The full variable domain, its missing parts supplied by reference TRBV11-2 and TRBJ2-1, is EAGVAQSPRYKIIEKRQSVAFWCNPISGHATLYWYQQILGQGPKLLIQFQNNGVVDDSQLPKDRFSAERLKGVDSTLKIQPAKLEDSAVYLCASSQTSSPKQFFGPGTRLTVL.

The chain uses TRBV5-1 and TRBJ2-1; the D is unclear. This CDR3 is built from 14 residues. CDR1 is SGHRS and CDR2 is YFSETQ in the germline V gene. V was cut by 6 bases and J by 3 bases, with 13 bases left in between. The CDR3, as DNA: TGCGCCAGCAAAAGGGCCGTTGACTACAATGAGCAGTTCTTC. Residues: CASKRAVDYNEQFF.

This clonotype was seen a few times. Its ends do not fully match the called genes, so a read error is possible. The rearrangement uses TRBV27 and TRBJ2-1, with 10 nucleotides matching TRBD2. Germline loops: CDR1 MNHEY, CDR2 SMNVEV (reference sequence). This CDR3 is 13 amino acids long. The CDR3 is CASSLSPSGSWSF. The CDR3 nucleotides read TGTGCCAGCAGTTTATCGCCTAGCGGGAGTTGGTCCTTC.

This clonotype has at least ten counts. This chain uses TRBV10-1 with TRBJ2-1; 13 bases align to TRBD2. The CDR3 has 15 amino acids. Germline trimming cut 5 bases from V and 5 bases from J; bases unmatched to any gene: 3. CDR1 WNHNN and CDR2 SYGVQD come from the germline V gene (reference sequence). Written as DNA, the CDR3 is TGCGCCAGCAGTTTCGGGACTAGCGGGAACAATGAGCAGTTCTTC. The encoded protein is CASSFGTSGNNEQFF.

This clonotype was observed at least ten times. The CDR3 nucleotides are TGTGCCAGTAGTATAGCCTCGTGGGGCGGGAGGTCCCCTCCGAGCACCGGGGAGCTGTTTTTT. Translated: CASSIASWGGRSPPSTGELFF. V and J are TRBV19 and TRBJ2-2; 8 nucleotides line up with TRBD2. The CDR3 contains 21 residues. V shed 1 base, J shed 4 bases, and the junction held 20 bases outside the gene matches. Germline V lookup: CDR1 LNHDA, CDR2 SQIVND (reference sequence).

This clonotype came up many times. The V and J genes are TRBV20-1 and TRBJ2-2, with D possibly matching TRBD1 (6 bases). V lost 4 bases, J lost 6 bases, and 12 bases lay in between. Per the germline V gene, CDR1 is DFQATT and CDR2 is SNEGSKA (reference sequence). CDR3 length: 13 amino acids. The CDR3 region is CSATQGSAGELFF. The CDR3 bases are TGCAGTGCTACTCAGGGGAGCGCCGGGGAGCTGTTTTTT.

As for this clonotype: This likely reflects a read error, since a far larger clone is one base away. J is TRBJ1-1 and V is TRBV7-2; D may be TRBD1 (6 bases). Germline assignment: CDR1 SGHTA and CDR2 FQGNSA. This CDR3 is 15 amino acids long. DNA of the CDR3: TGTGCCAGCAGCTTAGAGGGGGTGCCGAACACTGAAGCTTCCTTT. Protein sequence: CASSLEGVPNTEASF.

In this sample, this clonotype turned up many times. The chain employs TRBV20-1 and TRBJ1-2; the D is unclear. CDR1 is DFQATT and CDR2 is SNEGSKA in the germline V gene (reference sequence). The CDR3 totals 12 residues. V was cut by 4 bases and J by 4 bases, with 10 bases left in between. CDR3 amino acids: CSAKDGSYGYTF. In nucleotides, the CDR3 is TGCAGTGCTAAGGACGGTTCCTATGGCTACACCTTC.

As for this clonotype: A much larger clone differs from this one at a single base, so this may be a read error. This sequence joins TRBV6-6 and TRBJ1-1; the D gene is possibly TRBD1 (5 bases). Germline V CDR1 and CDR2: MNHNY, SVGAGI (reference sequence). The CDR3 is 14 residues long. CDR3: CASRGPGGNTGAFF. The CDR3 DNA follows: TGTGCCAGCAGGGGGCCCGGAGGGAACACTGGAGCTTTCTTT.

This clonotype came up many times. The chain joins TRBV19 to TRBJ1-3, with a weak D call TRBD1 (6 bases). The CDR3 has 14 amino acids. Germline loops: CDR1 LNHDA, CDR2 SQIVND (reference sequence). V was pared by 6 bases and J by 2 bases, with 11 bases between. The CDR3 nucleotides read TGTGCCAGTAGCGCCGGGACAACTGGAAACACCATATATTTT. Protein: CASSAGTTGNTIYF.

This clonotype occurred a few times. This CDR3 is missing its conserved last phenylalanine or tryptophan, likely due to a read error. The rearrangement links TRBV29-1 to TRBJ1-5; D unresolved. This CDR3 spans 12 amino acids. Looked up from germline, CDR1 is SQVTM and CDR2 is ANQGSEA. V was shortened by 4 bases and J by 5 bases, with 9 bases between the two germline ends. CDR3 sequence reads: CSVGGWDQPQHS. The CDR3 bases are TGCAGCGTTGGAGGTTGGGATCAGCCCCAGCATTCT.

There are many counts of this clonotype. This chain joins TRBV29-1 and TRBJ2-2; 10 bases are shared with TRBD1. The germline V gene has CDR1 SQVTM and CDR2 ANQGSEA. The CDR3 totals 13 residues. V was pared by 7 bases and J by 5 bases, with 4 bases of the junction left unmatched. As DNA, the CDR3 is TGCAGCGCCTGGGGACAGGGGACCGGGGAGCTGTTTTTT. It translates to CSAWGQGTGELFF.

As for this clonotype: Sequence at one end of the junction differs from germline and may be a read error. The V call is TRBV28, the J call TRBJ2-7; 8 bases line up with TRBD2. This CDR3 has 15 residues. Germline lookup yields CDR1 MDHEN and CDR2 SYDVKM. As DNA, the CDR3 is TGTGCCAGCAGTGGGACGGGACTAGTAAACTGCGAGCAGCACTTC. Its protein is CASSGTGLVNCEQHF.

There are many counts of this clonotype. CDR3: CASSWLGGYQPQHF. CDR3 coding DNA: TGTGCCAGCAGCTGGCTGGGGGGCTATCAGCCCCAGCATTTT. The chain joins TRBV7-2 to TRBJ1-5; D perhaps matches TRBD1 (6 bases). Trimming took 4 bases from V and 5 from J, leaving 12 bases between them. Germline V gene lookup returns CDR1 SGHTA and CDR2 FQGNSA. The length of the CDR3 is 14 residues.

The V gene is TRBV30, the J gene TRBJ2-7, with D perhaps matching TRBD2 (6 bases). There are 17 residues in the CDR3. Trimming removed 0 bases at V and 0 bases at J, with 18 bases between. Germline lookup yields CDR1 GTSNPN and CDR2 SVGIG (reference sequence). CDR3 amino acids: CAWSVRVGSGSSYEQYF. CDR3 coding DNA: TGTGCCTGGAGTGTACGAGTCGGGAGCGGTAGCTCCTACGAGCAGTACTTC.

The table lists this clonotype with a few counts. The chain is built from TRBV28 and TRBJ1-1; a weak D match, TRBD1 (6 bases). From germline, CDR1 is MDHEN and CDR2 SYDVKM. Deletions cut 6 bases from V and 3 bases from J, with 26 bases between. This CDR3 is 18 amino acids long. The CDR3 nucleotides read TGTGCCAGCAGCGTTTCCATAACCCAGGGGAAAGGGTACACTGAAGCTTTCTTT. This sequence encodes CASSVSITQGKGYTEAFF.

J is TRBJ1-3 and V is TRBV29-1; the match to TRBD1 covers 7 bases. CDR1 and CDR2 (germline): SQVTM, ANQGSEA. V shed 7 bases and J 0 bases; nucleotides not matched to a gene: 9. This CDR3 is 15 amino acids long. CDR3 nucleotides: TGCAGCGCCCTGACAGGGCGAGACTCTGGAAACACCATATATTTT. This translates into CSALTGRDSGNTIYF.

There are many counts of this clonotype. The V and J genes are TRBV11-2 and TRBJ2-1, with 7 bases lining up with TRBD2. V lost 2 bases and J lost 5; bases outside the gene matches: 6. The germline V gene encodes CDR1 SGHAT and CDR2 FQNNGV. CDR3 length equals 15 residues. The CDR3 region has the DNA TGTGCCAGCAGCTTATGGACGGGAGGTCACAATGAGCAGTTCTTC. Encoded protein: CASSLWTGGHNEQFF.

This clonotype occurred many times. The chain is built from TRBV11-1 and TRBJ2-2; TRBD1 agrees at 8 bases. Germline V lookup: CDR1 SGHAT, CDR2 FQDESV (reference sequence). The CDR3 runs 16 residues. V trimming: 3 bases; J trimming: 3 bases; junction bases outside the gene matches: 6. CDR3 sequence (DNA): TGTGCCAGCAGCTTTGCGGACAGGGTGTACACCGGGGAGCTGTTTTTT. It codes for CASSFADRVYTGELFF.

The chain couples TRBV20-1 to TRBJ1-1; 8 positions match TRBD1. J lost 3 bases, V lost 4 bases, and 7 bases had no gene match. CDR1 DFQATT and CDR2 SNEGSKA come from the germline V gene (reference sequence). The CDR3 is 14 residues long. The CDR3 here is CSAKNPTGDTEAFF. The DNA for the CDR3 is TGCAGTGCTAAAAACCCGACAGGGGACACTGAAGCTTTCTTT.

The table lists this clonotype with many counts. The J gene is TRBJ2-1, the V gene TRBV21-1; TRBD1, the table's D call, lacks a check against the DNA. TRBV21-1 is a pseudogene segment. The CDR3 has 16 residues. CDR3 protein: CASSKWAVSSYNEQFF. Here the CDR3 DNA reads TGTGCCAGCAGCAAATGGGCGGTAAGCTCCTACAATGAGCAGTTCTTC.

A remark on this clonotype: One base away lies a much larger clone, so this may be a sequencing read error. The chain combines TRBV11-2 with TRBJ2-7; a possible D gene is TRBD2 (5 bases). Germline V gives CDR1 SGHAT, CDR2 FQNNGV. The CDR3 is 15 amino acids. Trimming took 6 bases from V and 0 from J, leaving 15 bases between them. The CDR3 here is CASRSAFGSSYEQYF. CDR3 sequence (DNA): TGTGCCAGCAGGTCCGCTTTTGGGAGCTCCTACGAGCAGTACTTC.

Many counts were recorded for this clonotype. V and J are TRBV9 and TRBJ2-5, with 8 nucleotides matching TRBD1. The CDR3 extends over 15 amino acids. CDR1 is SGDLS, CDR2 YYNGEE, per germline. With 4 bases clipped from V and 0 bases from J, the junction kept 5 bases outside the gene matches. This CDR3 reads CASSTSGGHQETQYF. The CDR3 DNA follows: TGTGCCAGCAGCACGTCAGGGGGCCACCAAGAGACCCAGTACTTC. Filled out from reference TRBV9 and TRBJ2-5, the complete variable domain reads DSGVTQTPKHLITATGQRVTLRCSPRSGDLSVYWYQQSLDQGLQFLIQYYNGEERAKGNILERFSAQQFPDLHSELNLSSLELGDSALYFCASSTSGGHQETQYFGPGTRLLVL.

This clonotype has ten or more counts. V is TRBV5-1 and J is TRBJ2-1; 12 positions match TRBD2. The V gene end was trimmed by 4 bases and the J gene end by 4 bases; junction bases not matched to a gene: 12. This CDR3 region has 18 residues. Per the germline V gene, CDR1 is SGHRS and CDR2 is YFSETQ. The CDR3 DNA reads as TGCGCCAGCAGCCCGGAGGGACTAGCGGGTTATTCTTACAATGAGCAGTTCTTC. Translating gives CASSPEGLAGYSYNEQFF.

This clonotype was found many times. This CDR3 is CASSLGVAGGQGVQPQHF. As DNA, the CDR3 is TGTGCCAGCAGTTTAGGAGTAGCCGGGGGACAGGGAGTTCAGCCCCAGCATTTT. The J gene is TRBJ1-5, the V gene TRBV28; 9 nucleotides align to TRBD1. The CDR3 runs to 18 residues. V shed 2 bases, J shed 6 bases, and the junction held 14 bases outside the gene matches. The germline gives CDR1 MDHEN, CDR2 SYDVKM.

The table lists this clonotype with many counts. This CDR3 is CAISDLTGEDYEQYF. CDR3 DNA: TGTGCCATCAGTGATTTAACAGGGGAAGACTACGAGCAGTACTTC. The chain is built from TRBV10-3 and TRBJ2-7; 7 bases map to TRBD1. CDR3 size: 15 residues. CDR1 is ENHRY and CDR2 is SYGVKD in the germline V gene. Losses at the gene ends were 3 bases for V and 3 bases for J; bases not matched to a gene: 8.

This clonotype has a count of ten or more. The rearrangement links TRBV12-3 or TRBV12-4 to TRBJ2-1; 11 nucleotides match TRBD1. The CDR3 runs to 16 residues. V trimming: 6 bases; J trimming: 7 bases; junction bases outside the gene matches: 11. In DNA, the CDR3 is TGTGCCAGCAGCAGGACCGGGACAGGGGGTGGTAATGAGCAGTTCTTC. It is translated as CASSRTGTGGGNEQFF.

This clonotype was counted at least ten times. The chain couples TRBV28 to TRBJ2-7; D is undetermined. Germline CDR1 is MDHEN and CDR2 is SYDVKM. This CDR3 region has 12 residues. The V end lost 7 bases, the J end lost 3 bases, and 10 bases lay between the germline ends. The CDR3 loop reads CASTTGLYEQYF. Written as DNA, the CDR3 is TGTGCCAGCACCACCGGTCTCTACGAGCAGTACTTC.

This clonotype was observed many times. The chain links TRBV5-1 to TRBJ2-3, with D possibly being TRBD1 (5 bases). Trimming took off 0 bases at V and 1 base at J, with 6 bases between the two ends. There are 14 residues in the CDR3. The germline V gene encodes CDR1 SGHRS and CDR2 YFSETQ. In DNA, the CDR3 is TGCGCCAGCAGCTTGGAACAGGGCACAGATACGCAGTATTTT. This sequence encodes CASSLEQGTDTQYF.

This clonotype was observed at least ten times. This chain uses TRBV15 with TRBJ2-1, with 7 bases matching TRBD1. V lost 0 bases to trimming and J lost 3 bases; unmatched junction nucleotides: 14. Per the germline V gene, CDR1 is LNHNV and CDR2 is YYDKDF (reference sequence). CDR3 size: 19 residues. This CDR3 is CATSRDFSIGDSLYNEQFF. The CDR3 DNA follows: TGTGCCACCAGCAGAGATTTTTCGATTGGGGACAGCCTCTACAATGAGCAGTTCTTC.